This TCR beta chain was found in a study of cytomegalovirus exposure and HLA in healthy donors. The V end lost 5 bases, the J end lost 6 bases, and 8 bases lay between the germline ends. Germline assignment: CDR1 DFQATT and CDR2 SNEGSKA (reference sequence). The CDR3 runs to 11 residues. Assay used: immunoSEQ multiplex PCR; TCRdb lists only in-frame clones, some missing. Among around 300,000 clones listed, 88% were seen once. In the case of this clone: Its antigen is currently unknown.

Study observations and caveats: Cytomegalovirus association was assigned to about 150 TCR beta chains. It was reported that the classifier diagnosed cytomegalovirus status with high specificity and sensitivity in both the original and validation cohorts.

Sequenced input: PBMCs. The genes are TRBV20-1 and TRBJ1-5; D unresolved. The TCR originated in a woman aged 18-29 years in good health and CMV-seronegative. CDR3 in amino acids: CSARTIQPQHF. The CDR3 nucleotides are TGCAGTGCTCGAACAATTCAGCCCCAGCATTTT.